This TCR beta chain stems from a study of blood T cell repertoires in COVID-19. Seattle patients were enrolled while actively infected and followed longitudinally. Germline V gene lookup returns CDR1 LNHDA and CDR2 SQIVND (reference sequence). The CDR3 loop spans 15 amino acids. Trimming took off 3 bases at V and 2 bases at J, with 11 bases between the two ends. Data came from immunoSEQ multiplex PCR; TCRdb stores just in-frame clones and leaves some out. This sample has approximately 140,000 clones; 85% to 90% occur once, and the top ten carry 10% to 15%. Sequences were obtained from peripheral blood. This TCR was sampled from a young man with COVID-19, enrolled during active disease. The gene calls are TRBV19 and TRBJ1-3; D is possibly TRBD1 (6 bases). Here the CDR3 DNA reads TGTGCCAGTAGTATCAACAGGGACGCTGGAAACACCATATATTTT. This gives the protein CASSINRDAGNTIYF.